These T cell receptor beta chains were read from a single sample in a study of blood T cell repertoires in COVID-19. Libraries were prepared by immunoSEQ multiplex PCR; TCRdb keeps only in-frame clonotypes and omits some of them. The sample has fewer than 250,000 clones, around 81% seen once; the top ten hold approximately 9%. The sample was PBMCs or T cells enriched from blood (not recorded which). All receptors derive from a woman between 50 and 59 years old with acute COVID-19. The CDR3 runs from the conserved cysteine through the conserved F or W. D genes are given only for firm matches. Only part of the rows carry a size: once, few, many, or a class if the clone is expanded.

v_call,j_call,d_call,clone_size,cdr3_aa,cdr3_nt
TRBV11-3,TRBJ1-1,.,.,CASSLREYTEAFF,TGTGCCAGCAGCTTAAGAGAGTACACTGAAGCTTTCTTT
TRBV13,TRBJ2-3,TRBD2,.,CASSPERGGLVTQYF,TGTGCCAGCAGCCCCGAGCGGGGGGGCCTGGTTACGCAGTATTTT
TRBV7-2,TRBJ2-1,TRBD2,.,CASRLLAGGNEQFF,TGTGCCAGCAGATTACTAGCGGGGGGGAATGAGCAGTTCTTC
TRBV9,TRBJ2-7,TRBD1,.,CASSVADGTATYEQYF,TGTGCCAGCAGCGTAGCTGATGGGACAGCCACCTACGAGCAGTACTTC
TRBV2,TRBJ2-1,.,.,CASERRGMNEQFF,TGTGCCAGCGAGAGGCGGGGAATGAATGAGCAGTTCTTC
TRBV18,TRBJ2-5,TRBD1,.,CASSVRQGTQETQYF,TGTGCCAGCTCAGTCCGACAGGGTACCCAAGAGACCCAGTACTTC
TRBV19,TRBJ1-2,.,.,CASSKSREANYGYTF,TGTGCCAGTAGTAAAAGCCGAGAAGCTAACTATGGCTACACCTTC
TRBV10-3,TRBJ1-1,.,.,CAISEMAAEAFF,TGTGCCATCAGTGAAATGGCCGCTGAAGCTTTCTTT
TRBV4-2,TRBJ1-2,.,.,CASSQPDWGVGGYTF,TGTGCCAGCAGCCAACCCGACTGGGGGGTAGGAGGCTACACCTTC
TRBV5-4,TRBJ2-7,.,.,CASSGGSGLAYEQYF,TGTGCCAGCAGCGGGGGTAGCGGCCTGGCCTACGAGCAGTACTTC
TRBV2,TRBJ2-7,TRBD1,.,CASRPGQGSGEQYF,TGTGCCAGCAGGCCGGGACAGGGGAGTGGGGAGCAGTACTTC
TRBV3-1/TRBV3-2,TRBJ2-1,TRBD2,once,CASSQGLGGRYNEQFF,TGTGCCAGCAGCCAAGGTTTGGGGGGGAGATACAATGAGCAGTTCTTC
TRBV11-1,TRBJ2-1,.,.,CASSGGGPSRFF,TGTGCCAGCAGTGGGGGGGGGCCGTCTCGGTTCTTC
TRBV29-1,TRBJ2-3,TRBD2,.,CSVKDAGGFSSTDTQYF,TGCAGCGTGAAGGATGCGGGAGGGTTCTCTAGCACAGATACGCAGTATTTT
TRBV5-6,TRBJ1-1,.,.,CASSLSRRTNTEAFF,TGTGCCAGCAGCTTGTCAAGGAGAACCAACACTGAAGCTTTCTTT